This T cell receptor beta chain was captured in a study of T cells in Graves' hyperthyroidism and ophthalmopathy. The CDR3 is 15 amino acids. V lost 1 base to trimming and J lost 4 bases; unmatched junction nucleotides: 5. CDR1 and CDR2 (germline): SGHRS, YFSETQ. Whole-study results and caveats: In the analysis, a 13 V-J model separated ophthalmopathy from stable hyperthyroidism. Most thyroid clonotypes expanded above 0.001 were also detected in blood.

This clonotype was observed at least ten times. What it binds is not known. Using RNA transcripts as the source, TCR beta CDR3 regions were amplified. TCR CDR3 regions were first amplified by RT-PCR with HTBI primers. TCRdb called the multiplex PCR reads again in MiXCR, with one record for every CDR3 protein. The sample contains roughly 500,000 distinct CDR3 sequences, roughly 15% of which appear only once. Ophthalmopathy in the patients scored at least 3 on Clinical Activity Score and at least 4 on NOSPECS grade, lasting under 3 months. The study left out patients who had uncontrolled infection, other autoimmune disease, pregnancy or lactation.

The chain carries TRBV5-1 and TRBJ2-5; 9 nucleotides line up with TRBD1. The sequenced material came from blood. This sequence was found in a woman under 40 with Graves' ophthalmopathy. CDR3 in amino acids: CASSLFGTGRETQYF. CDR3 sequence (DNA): TGCGCCAGCAGCTTGTTTGGGACAGGGAGAGAGACCCAGTACTTC.